This T cell receptor (beta chain) stems from a study of T cell repertoires in cytomegalovirus infection. Study conclusions and caveats: The study found HLA-C-restricted CMV-specific TCR beta clonotypes dominating the ex vivo response.

The CDR3 covers 16 residues. The V segment lost 4 bases and the J segment 4 bases; nucleotides outside the gene matches: 5. TCRdb re-analysed the reads in MiXCR, keeping a single row per CDR3 protein. Here the sample spans about 740,000 distinct CDR3 sequences, roughly a third being singletons. Regarding this clonotype: Its antigen is undetermined.

Sequencing was performed on PBMCs. The chain uses TRBV12-3 or TRBV12-4 and TRBJ2-2; 11 positions agree with TRBD2. This sequence originates from a human donor in good health (CMV status not recorded). Some clones in this sample may be carry-over from other donors' samples. The CDR3 here is CASSSRTSGFTGELFF. The DNA of the CDR3 is TGTGCCAGCAGTTCTAGGACTAGCGGGTTCACCGGGGAGCTGTTTTTT.